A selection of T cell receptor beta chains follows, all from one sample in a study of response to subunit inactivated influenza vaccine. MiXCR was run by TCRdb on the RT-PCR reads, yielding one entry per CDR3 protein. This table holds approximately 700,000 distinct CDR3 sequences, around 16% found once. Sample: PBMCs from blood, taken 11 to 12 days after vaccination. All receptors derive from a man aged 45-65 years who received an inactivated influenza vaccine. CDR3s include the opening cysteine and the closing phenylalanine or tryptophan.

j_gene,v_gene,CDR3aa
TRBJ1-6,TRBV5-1,CASSTQGAGSPLHF
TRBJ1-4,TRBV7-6,CASSLGDGNNEKLFF
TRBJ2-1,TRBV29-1,CSVVESRYRNEQFF
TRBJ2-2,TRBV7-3,CASSPAGHRTGELFF
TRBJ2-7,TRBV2,CASSEERGSSYEQYF
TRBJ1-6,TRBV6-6,CASSYSALSPLHF
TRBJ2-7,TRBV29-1,CSVPSGGYEQYF
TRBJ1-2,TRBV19,CASSITAEGPYGYTF
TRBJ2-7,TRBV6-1,CASTPGTPYEQYF
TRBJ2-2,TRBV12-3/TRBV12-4,CASSTTASTAGELFF
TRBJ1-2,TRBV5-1,CASSERQGYGYTF
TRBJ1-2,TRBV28,CASNNLGGLGYTF
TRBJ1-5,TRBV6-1,CASREDRVGYRNQPQHF
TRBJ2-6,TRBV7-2,CASSLGLAGANVLTF
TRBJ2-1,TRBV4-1,CASSQIRVWTSGANEQFF
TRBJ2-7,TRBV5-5,CASSWRDRERQYF
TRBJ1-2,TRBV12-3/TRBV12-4,CASTDQGQGYYGYTF
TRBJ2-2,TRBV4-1,CASSVSGISNTGELFF
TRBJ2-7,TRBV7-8,CASSLAFTGRTLRNEQYF
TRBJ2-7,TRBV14,CASSQLGPHEQYF
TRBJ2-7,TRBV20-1,CSATSGTRRFEQYF
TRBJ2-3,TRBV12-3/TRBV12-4,CASRSPPTHSTDTQYF
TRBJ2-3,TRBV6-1,CASSASAAGGTDTQYF
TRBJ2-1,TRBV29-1,CSVDGDYNEQFF
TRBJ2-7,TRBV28,CASNTSGRPEQYF
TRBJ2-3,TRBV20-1,CSAVRGTDTQYF
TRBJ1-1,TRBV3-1,CASSQEGTPKGSTEAFF
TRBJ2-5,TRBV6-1,CASRSPRGQETQYF
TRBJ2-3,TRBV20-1,CSARDPWLGFTDTQYF
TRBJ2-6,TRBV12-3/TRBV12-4,CASSNRASGANVLTF
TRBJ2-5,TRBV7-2,CASSLAFQETQYF
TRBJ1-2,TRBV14,CASSHTDRANYGYTF
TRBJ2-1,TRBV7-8,CASSLVPDYPYNEQFF
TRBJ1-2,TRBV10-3,CAISFQLASYDHYGYTF
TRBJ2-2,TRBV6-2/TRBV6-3,CASTLGLVITPGELFF
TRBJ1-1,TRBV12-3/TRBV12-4,CASSLALGEAFF
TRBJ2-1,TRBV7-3,CASSLTALAGVTGEQFF
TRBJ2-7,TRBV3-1,CASSRGTGQYEQYF
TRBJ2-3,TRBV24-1,CATSVRSTDTQYF
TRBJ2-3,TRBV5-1,CASSLVTLSGVGDTQYF
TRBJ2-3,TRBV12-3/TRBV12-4,CASKIGLPTDTQYF
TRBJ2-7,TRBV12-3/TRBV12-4,CASSFIQGQGVYEQYF
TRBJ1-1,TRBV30,CAWCFRSNTEAFF
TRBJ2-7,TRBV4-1,CASSQDGTVSYEQYF
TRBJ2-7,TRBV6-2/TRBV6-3,CASRDTGEWEQYF
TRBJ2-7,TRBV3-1,CASSQGQLGEPYEQYF
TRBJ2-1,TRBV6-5,CASSITTGGNEQFF
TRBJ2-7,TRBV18,CASSPRTEIYEQYF
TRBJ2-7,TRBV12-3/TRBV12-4,CASSAGTSGEQYF
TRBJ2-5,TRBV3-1,CASSKLETQYF
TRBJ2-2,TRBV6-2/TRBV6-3,CASGKFSVWGTGELFF
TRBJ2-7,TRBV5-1,CASSDSSSEQYF
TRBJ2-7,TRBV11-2,CASIGTGAREQYF
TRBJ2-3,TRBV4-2,CASSQVWEGADTQYF
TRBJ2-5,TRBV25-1,CASSELGSSQETQYF
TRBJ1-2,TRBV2,CASTIGAAGYTF
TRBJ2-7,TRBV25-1,CASSGPGEPPYEQYF
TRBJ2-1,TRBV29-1,CSVEGIGGKTSYNEQFF
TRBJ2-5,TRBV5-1,CASSFSRGVETQYF
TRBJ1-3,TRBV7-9,CASSLSRGSAGNTIYF